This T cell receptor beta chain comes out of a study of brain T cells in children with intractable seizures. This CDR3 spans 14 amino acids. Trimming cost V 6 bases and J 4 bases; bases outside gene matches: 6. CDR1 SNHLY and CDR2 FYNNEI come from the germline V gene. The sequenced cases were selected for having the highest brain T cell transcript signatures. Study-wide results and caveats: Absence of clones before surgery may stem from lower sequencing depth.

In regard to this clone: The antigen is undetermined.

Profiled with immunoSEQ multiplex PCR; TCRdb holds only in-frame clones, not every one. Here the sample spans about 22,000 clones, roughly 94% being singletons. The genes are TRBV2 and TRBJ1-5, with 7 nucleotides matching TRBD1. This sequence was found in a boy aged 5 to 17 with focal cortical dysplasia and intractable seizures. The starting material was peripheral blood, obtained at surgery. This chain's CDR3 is CASRGTGENQPQHF. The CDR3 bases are TGTGCCAGCAGGGGTACAGGGGAGAATCAGCCCCAGCATTTT.